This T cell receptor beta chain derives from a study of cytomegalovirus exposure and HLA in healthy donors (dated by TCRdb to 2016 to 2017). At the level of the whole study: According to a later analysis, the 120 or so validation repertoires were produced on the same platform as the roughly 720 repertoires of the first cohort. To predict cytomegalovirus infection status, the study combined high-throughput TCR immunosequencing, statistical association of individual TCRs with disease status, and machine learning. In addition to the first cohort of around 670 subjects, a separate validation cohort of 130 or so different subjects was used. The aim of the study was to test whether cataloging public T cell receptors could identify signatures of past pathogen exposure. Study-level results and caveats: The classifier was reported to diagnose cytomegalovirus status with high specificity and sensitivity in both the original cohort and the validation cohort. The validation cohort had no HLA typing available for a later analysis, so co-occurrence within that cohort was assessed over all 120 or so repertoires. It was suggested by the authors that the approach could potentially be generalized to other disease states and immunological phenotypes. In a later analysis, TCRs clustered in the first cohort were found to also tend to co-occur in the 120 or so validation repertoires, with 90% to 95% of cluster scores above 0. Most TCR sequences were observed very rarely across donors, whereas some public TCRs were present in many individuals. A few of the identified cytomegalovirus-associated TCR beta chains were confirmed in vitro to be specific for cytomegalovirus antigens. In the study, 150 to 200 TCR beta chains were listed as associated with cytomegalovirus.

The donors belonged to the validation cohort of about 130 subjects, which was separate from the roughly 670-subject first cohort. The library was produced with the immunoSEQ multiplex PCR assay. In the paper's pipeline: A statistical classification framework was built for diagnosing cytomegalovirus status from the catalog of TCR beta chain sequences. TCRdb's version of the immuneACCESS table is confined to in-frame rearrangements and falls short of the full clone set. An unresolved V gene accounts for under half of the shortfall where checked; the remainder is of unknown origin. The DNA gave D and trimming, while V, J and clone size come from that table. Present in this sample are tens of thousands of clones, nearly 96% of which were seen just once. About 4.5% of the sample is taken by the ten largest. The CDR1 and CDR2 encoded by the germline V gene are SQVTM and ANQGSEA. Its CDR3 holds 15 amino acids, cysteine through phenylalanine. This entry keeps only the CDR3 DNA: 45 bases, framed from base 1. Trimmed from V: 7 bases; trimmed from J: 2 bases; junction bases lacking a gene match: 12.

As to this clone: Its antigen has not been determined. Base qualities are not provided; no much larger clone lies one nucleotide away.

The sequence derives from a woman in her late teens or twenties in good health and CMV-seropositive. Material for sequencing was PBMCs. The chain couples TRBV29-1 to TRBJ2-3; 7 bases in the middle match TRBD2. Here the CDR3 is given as CSGRGASGLTDTQYF. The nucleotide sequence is TGCAGCGGACGGGGCGCTAGCGGACTCACAGATACGCAGTATTTT.